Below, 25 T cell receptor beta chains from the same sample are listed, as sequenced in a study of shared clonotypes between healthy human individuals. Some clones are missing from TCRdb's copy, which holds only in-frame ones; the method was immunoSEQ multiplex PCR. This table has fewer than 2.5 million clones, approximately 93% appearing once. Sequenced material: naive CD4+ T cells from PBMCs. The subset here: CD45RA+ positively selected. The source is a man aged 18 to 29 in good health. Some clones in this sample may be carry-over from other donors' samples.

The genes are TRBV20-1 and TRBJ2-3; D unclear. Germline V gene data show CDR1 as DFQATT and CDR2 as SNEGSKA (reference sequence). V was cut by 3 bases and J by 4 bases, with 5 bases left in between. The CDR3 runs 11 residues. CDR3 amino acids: CSASTADTQYF. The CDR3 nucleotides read TGCAGTGCTAGTACGGCAGATACGCAGTATTTT.

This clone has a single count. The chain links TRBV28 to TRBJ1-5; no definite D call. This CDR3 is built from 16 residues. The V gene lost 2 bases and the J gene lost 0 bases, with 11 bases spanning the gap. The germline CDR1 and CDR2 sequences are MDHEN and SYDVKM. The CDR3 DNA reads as TGTGCCAGCAGTTTAGGAAACGTGAATAGCAATCAGCCCCAGCATTTT. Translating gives CASSLGNVNSNQPQHF. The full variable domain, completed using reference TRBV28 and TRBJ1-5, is DVKVTQSSRYLVKRTGEKVFLECVQDMDHENMFWYRQDPGLGLRLIYFSYDVKMKEKGDIPEGYSVSREKKERFSLILESASTNQTSMYLCASSLGNVNSNQPQHFGDGTRLSIL.

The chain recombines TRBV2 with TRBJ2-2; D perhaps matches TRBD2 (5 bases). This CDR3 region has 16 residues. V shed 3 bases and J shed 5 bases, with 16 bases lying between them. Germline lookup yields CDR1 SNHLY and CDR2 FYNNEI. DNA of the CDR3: TGTGCCAGCAGTGAGGAGCGGTCGGTATTTACCGGGGAGCTGTTTTTT. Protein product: CASSEERSVFTGELFF.

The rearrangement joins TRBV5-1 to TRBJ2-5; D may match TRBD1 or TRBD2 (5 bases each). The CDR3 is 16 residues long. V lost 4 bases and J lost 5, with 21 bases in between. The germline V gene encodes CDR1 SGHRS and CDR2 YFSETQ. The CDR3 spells CASSVPRTQGGETQYF. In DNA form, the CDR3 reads TGCGCCAGCAGCGTACCCCGGACCCAGGGCGGGGAGACCCAGTACTTC.

The CDR3 loop reads CASSPSEQNTIYF. In DNA form, the CDR3 reads TGTGCCAGCTCACCATCTGAGCAAAACACCATATATTTT. The chain employs TRBV18 and TRBJ1-3; unclear D gene. The CDR3 is made up of 13 amino acids. Germline CDR1 reads KGHSH; CDR2 reads LQKENI. The V end lost 2 bases, the J end lost 6 bases, and 8 bases lay between the germline ends.

As DNA, the CDR3 is TGTGCCAGCAGTGAATTGTGGACAGGGCAAACAGATACGCAGTATTTT. Encoded protein: CASSELWTGQTDTQYF. The chain links TRBV6-1 to TRBJ2-3, with TRBD1 matching over 8 bases. Trimming at V came to 2 bases and at J to 3 bases, leaving 7 bases not matched to a gene. Germline V gene lookup returns CDR1 MNHNS and CDR2 SASEGT. CDR3 length equals 16 residues.

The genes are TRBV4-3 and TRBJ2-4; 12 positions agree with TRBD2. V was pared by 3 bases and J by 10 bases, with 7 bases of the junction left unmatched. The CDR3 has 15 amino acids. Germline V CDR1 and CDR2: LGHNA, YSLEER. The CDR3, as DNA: TGCGCCAGCAGCCAGTCTAGCGGGAGGGCCGAAATTCAGTACTTC. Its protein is CASSQSSGRAEIQYF.

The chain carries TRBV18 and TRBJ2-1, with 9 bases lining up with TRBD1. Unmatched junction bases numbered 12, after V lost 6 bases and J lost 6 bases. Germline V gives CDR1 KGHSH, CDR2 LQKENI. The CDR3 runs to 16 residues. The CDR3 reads CASSPTPGQGPNEQFF. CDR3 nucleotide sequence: TGTGCCAGCTCCCCGACTCCGGGACAGGGACCCAATGAGCAGTTCTTC.

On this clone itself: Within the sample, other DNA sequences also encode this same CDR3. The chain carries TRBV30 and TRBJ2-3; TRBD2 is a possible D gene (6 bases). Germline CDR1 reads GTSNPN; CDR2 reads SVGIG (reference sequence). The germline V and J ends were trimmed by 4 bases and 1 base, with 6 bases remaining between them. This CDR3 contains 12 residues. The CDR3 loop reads CAWTSGTDTQYF. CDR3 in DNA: TGTGCCTGGACTAGCGGCACAGATACGCAGTATTTT.

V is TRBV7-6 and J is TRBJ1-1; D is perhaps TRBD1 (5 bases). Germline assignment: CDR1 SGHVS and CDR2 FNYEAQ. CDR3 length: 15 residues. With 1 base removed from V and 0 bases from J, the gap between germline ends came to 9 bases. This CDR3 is CASSLGGVLNTEAFF. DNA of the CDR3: TGTGCCAGCAGCTTAGGGGGGGTCTTGAACACTGAAGCTTTCTTT.

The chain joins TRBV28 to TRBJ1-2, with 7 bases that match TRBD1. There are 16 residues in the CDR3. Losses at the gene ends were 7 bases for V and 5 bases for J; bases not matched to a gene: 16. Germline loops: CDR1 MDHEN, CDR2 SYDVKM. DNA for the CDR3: TGTGCCAGCACAACAGGGGCAGGCCTAATGGGATATGGCTACACCTTC. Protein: CASTTGAGLMGYGYTF.

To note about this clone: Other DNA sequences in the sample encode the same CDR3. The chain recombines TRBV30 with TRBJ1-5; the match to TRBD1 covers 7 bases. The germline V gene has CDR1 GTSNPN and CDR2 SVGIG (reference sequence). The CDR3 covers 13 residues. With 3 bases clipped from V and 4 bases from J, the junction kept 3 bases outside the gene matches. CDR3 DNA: TGTGCCTGGAGCCAACAGGGGAATCAGCCCCAGCATTTT. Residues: CAWSQQGNQPQHF.

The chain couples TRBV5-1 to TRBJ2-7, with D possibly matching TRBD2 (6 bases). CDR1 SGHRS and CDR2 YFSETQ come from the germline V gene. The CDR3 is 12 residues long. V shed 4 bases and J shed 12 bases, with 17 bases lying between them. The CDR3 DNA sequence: TGCGCCAGCAGCAAGCCGGGACTGTCTCTGTACTTC. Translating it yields CASSKPGLSLYF.

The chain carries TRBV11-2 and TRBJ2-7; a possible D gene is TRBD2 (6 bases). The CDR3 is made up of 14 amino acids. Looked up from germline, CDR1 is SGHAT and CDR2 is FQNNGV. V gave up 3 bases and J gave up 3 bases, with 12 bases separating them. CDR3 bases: TGTGCCAGCAGCTTGTCCGGGAGAGGCTACGAGCAGTACTTC. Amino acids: CASSLSGRGYEQYF.

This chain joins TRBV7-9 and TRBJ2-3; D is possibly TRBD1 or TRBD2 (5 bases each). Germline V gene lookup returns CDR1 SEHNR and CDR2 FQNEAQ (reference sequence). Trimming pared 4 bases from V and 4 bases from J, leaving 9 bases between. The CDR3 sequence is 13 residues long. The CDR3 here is CASSWDQADTQYF. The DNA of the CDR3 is TGTGCCAGCAGCTGGGACCAGGCAGATACGCAGTATTTT.

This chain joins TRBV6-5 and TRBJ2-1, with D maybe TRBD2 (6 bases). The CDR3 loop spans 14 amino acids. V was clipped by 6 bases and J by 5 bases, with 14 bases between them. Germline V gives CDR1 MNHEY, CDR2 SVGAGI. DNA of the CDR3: TGTGCCAGCAGGTCCCTCGGGGGACACAATGAGCAGTTCTTC. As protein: CASRSLGGHNEQFF.

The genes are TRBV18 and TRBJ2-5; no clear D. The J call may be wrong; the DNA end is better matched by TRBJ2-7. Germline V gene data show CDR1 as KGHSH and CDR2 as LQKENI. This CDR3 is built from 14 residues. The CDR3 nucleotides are TGTGCCAGCTCAGCAGGCTCGGATAGTTACGAGCAGTACTTC. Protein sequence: CASSAGSDSYEQYF.

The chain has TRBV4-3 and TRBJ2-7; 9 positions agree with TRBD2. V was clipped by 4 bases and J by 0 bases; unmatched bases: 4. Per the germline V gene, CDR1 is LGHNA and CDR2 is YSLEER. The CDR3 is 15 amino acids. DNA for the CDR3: TGCGCCAGCAGCCTACGAGCGGGAGGCTCCTACGAGCAGTACTTC. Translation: CASSLRAGGSYEQYF.

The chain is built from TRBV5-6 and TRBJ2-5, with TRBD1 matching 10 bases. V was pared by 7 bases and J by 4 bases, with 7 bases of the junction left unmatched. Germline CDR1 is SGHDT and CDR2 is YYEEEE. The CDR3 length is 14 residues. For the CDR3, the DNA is TGTGCCAGCGCCGAGGACAGGGGGAGAGAGACCCAGTACTTC. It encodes CASAEDRGRETQYF.

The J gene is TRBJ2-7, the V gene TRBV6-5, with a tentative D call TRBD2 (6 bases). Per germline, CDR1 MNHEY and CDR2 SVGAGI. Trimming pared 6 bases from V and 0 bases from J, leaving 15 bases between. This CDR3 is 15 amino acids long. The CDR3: CASSSLATSSYEQYF. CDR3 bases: TGTGCCAGCAGCTCTCTAGCGACTTCCTCCTACGAGCAGTACTTC.

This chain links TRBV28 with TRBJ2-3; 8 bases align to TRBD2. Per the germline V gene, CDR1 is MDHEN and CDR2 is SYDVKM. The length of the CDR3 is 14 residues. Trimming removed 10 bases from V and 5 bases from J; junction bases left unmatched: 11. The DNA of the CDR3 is TGTGCCACCCAGGGAGCGGGAGCGGTAGATACGCAGTATTTT. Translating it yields CATQGAGAVDTQYF.

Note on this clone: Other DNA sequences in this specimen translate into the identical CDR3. The CDR3 sequence is CASSLDSRTGELFF. As DNA, the CDR3 is TGCGCCAGCAGCTTGGACTCCCGGACCGGGGAGCTGTTTTTT. This chain joins TRBV5-1 and TRBJ2-2, with D hard to call. CDR3 size: 14 residues. Germline V gene sequence: CDR1 SGHRS, CDR2 YFSETQ. The V end was cut by 0 bases, the J end by 5 bases, with 8 bases between.

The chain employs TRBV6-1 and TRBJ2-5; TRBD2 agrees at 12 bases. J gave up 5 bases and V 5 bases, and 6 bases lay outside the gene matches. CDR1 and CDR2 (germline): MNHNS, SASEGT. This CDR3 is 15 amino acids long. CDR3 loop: CASSPSGRARETQYF. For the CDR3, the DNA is TGTGCCAGCAGTCCTAGCGGGAGGGCCAGGGAGACCCAGTACTTC.

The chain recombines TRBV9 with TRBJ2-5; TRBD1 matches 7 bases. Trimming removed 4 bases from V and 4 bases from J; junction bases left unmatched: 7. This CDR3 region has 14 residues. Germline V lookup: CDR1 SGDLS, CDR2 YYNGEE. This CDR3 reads CASSTRTGAETQYF. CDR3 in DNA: TGTGCCAGCAGCACGCGGACAGGCGCAGAGACCCAGTACTTC.

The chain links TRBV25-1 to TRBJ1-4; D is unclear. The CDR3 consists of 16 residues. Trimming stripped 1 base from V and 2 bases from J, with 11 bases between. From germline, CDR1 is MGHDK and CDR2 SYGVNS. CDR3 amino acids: CASSESQFSTNEKLFF. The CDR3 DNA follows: TGTGCCAGCAGTGAATCGCAATTCTCGACTAATGAAAAACTGTTTTTT.